Each of the 10 T cell receptor beta chains below was sequenced from the same sample in a study of blood T cells in healthy people across ages. Alongside a J-beta primer mix, a sample-barcoded 5' primer served in a second PCR lasting about 7 to 12 cycles. TCRdb processed the 5' RACE reads anew with MiXCR; each CDR3 protein has one entry. The sample holds about 800,000 distinct CDR3 sequences; roughly 64% are singletons and the top ten take roughly 20%. Specimen: blood. These receptors originate from a man aged 25 to 40 in good health.

The rearrangement links TRBV4-1 to TRBJ2-5; 7 positions match TRBD2. The V segment lost 3 bases and the J segment 1 base; nucleotides outside the gene matches: 8. The CDR3 covers 16 residues. CDR1 is MGHRA and CDR2 is YSYEKL in the germline V gene. The CDR3 DNA reads as TGCGCCAGCAGCCACCGAGCGGGACGGCTCCAAGAGACCCAGTACTTC. Translating gives CASSHRAGRLQETQYF.

The CDR3 here is CASSYDNYGYTF. The CDR3, as DNA: TGTGCCAGCAGTTACGATAACTATGGCTACACCTTC. The chain joins TRBV6-6 to TRBJ1-2; no firm D call. Per the germline V gene, CDR1 is MNHNY and CDR2 is SVGAGI (reference sequence). Trimming pared 2 bases from V and 1 base from J, leaving 2 bases between. This CDR3 has 12 residues.

About this clonotype itself: The conserved phenylalanine or tryptophan is not found at the CDR3 terminus, so this likely reflects a read error. The chain carries TRBV20-1 and TRBJ2-7, with TRBD2 matching over 9 bases. The tail of the sequence fits TRBJ2-4 better, so the J call may be wrong. The germline V gene encodes CDR1 DFQATT and CDR2 SNEGSKA (reference sequence). The CDR3 is made up of 14 amino acids. DNA for the CDR3: TGCAGTGCTAGAGTCAGCGCGGGGGGGCGCATTCAGTACTTA. Translation: CSARVSAGGRIQYL.

Only a few counts were recorded for this clonotype. The chain links TRBV6-5 to TRBJ2-7, with D possibly matching TRBD1 (6 bases). The V end lost 5 bases, the J end lost 2 bases, and 16 bases lay between the germline ends. This CDR3 region has 15 residues. Looked up from germline, CDR1 is MNHEY and CDR2 is SVGAGI. CDR3 in amino acids: CASSISGTLAYEQYF. The CDR3 DNA follows: TGTGCCAGCAGTATTTCAGGGACACTAGCCTACGAGCAGTACTTC.

The chain combines TRBV20-1 with TRBJ1-2, with TRBD1 as a possible D gene (5 bases). The CDR3 extends over 11 amino acids. CDR1 is DFQATT and CDR2 is SNEGSKA in the germline V gene (reference sequence). Trimming took off 5 bases at V and 3 bases at J, with 7 bases between the two ends. DNA of the CDR3: TGCAGTGCTGGAGGGGACTATGGCTACACCTTC. As protein: CSAGGDYGYTF.

This clonotype was counted a few times. The chain uses TRBV5-1 and TRBJ2-3, with 7 nucleotides matching TRBD1. The CDR3 spans 15 residues. V gave up 1 base and J gave up 6 bases; unmatched junction bases: 8. The germline CDR1 and CDR2 sequences are SGHRS and YFSETQ. The CDR3 is CASSLTGQILDTQYF. DNA for the CDR3: TGCGCCAGCAGCTTGACGGGACAGATTTTGGATACGCAGTATTTT.

Here the CDR3 reads CASSLAPRGGRETQYF. The CDR3 DNA reads TGTGCCAGCAGCTTAGCACCTCGGGGGGGGCGAGAGACCCAGTACTTC. The V gene is TRBV7-2, the J gene TRBJ2-5, with 8 nucleotides matching TRBD2. Germline V gene sequence: CDR1 SGHTA, CDR2 FQGNSA. The CDR3 loop spans 16 amino acids. The V gene end was trimmed by 0 bases and the J gene end by 4 bases; junction bases not matched to a gene: 7.

The chain carries TRBV9 and TRBJ2-1; a possible D gene is TRBD1 (5 bases). The tail of the sequence fits TRBJ2-7 better, so the J call may be wrong. The CDR3 spans 16 residues. Germline-derived CDR1 and CDR2 are SGDLS and YYNGEE. CDR3 in amino acids: CASSLDSRPSYNEQYF. As DNA, the CDR3 is TGTGCCAGCAGCCTAGACAGCCGACCCTCCTACAATGAGCAGTACTTC.

The chain recombines TRBV12-3 or TRBV12-4 with TRBJ1-5, with D unclear. The V gene lost 2 bases and the J gene lost 0 bases, with 2 bases spanning the gap. The CDR3 sequence is 13 residues long. This CDR3 is CASSLLSNQPQHF. The CDR3 nucleotides read TGTGCCAGCAGTTTACTTAGCAATCAGCCCCAGCATTTT.

This clonotype was counted between two and nine times. The chain uses TRBV28 and TRBJ2-5, with a tentative D call TRBD2 (6 bases). TRBJ2-7 explains the end of the DNA better; the J call may be wrong. This CDR3 comprises 10 residues. Per the germline V gene, CDR1 is MDHEN and CDR2 is SYDVKM. The CDR3 here is CASGGLEQYF. The DNA for the CDR3 is TGTGCCAGCGGGGGACTCGAGCAGTACTTC.